The 8 T cell receptor beta chains listed next were all sequenced from one sample in a study of OX40 agonist ivuxolimab in advanced cancers. Method: immunoSEQ multiplex PCR; TCRdb's copy keeps in-frame clones and lacks some. The table includes about 24,000 clones, 60% to 80% detected once. The starting material was CD4+ or CD8+ T cells sorted from blood, obtained in a trial of the OX40 agonist ivuxolimab. These receptors originate from an adult with an advanced solid tumor such as melanoma, head and neck, liver or kidney cancer.

The genes are TRBV7-9 and TRBJ2-7; D not resolved. The CDR3 extends over 14 amino acids. Germline V gene data show CDR1 as SEHNR and CDR2 as FQNEAQ (reference sequence). V dropped 4 bases and J dropped 2 bases, with 12 bases sitting between them. The CDR3 here is CASSSGGSTYEQYF. CDR3 DNA sequence: TGTGCCAGCAGCTCAGGTGGCAGTACCTACGAGCAGTACTTC.

The genes are TRBV15 and TRBJ2-1; a weak D match, TRBD2 (6 bases). This CDR3 spans 16 amino acids. Trimming left V 0 bases short and J 8 bases short, with 17 bases between. Germline lookup yields CDR1 LNHNV and CDR2 YYDKDF (reference sequence). The CDR3 sequence is CATSRDRRGPGDEQFF. The DNA of the CDR3 is TGTGCCACCAGCAGAGATAGGAGGGGCCCTGGGGATGAGCAGTTCTTC.

In its sample, this clone was seen once. This chain joins TRBV18 and TRBJ2-5, with 7 bases that match TRBD1. The DNA end favors TRBJ2-7, so the J call may be wrong. Germline V gene lookup returns CDR1 KGHSH and CDR2 LQKENI. This CDR3 has 16 residues. The CDR3 nucleotides read TGTGCCAGCTCACCATATCCGGGACAGACGACCTACGAGCAGTACTTC. Translation gives CASSPYPGQTTYEQYF.

The CDR3 loop reads CASNVGRGRGEQFF. CDR3 nucleotide sequence: TGTGCCAGCAACGTGGGCAGGGGGCGCGGTGAGCAGTTCTTC. The chain joins TRBV6-6 to TRBJ2-1; 8 bases agree with TRBD1. This CDR3 is 14 amino acids long. Unmatched junction bases numbered 11, after V lost 7 bases and J lost 9 bases. Germline lookup yields CDR1 MNHNY and CDR2 SVGAGI (reference sequence).

The chain carries TRBV5-1 and TRBJ2-3; 9 nucleotides agree with TRBD2. CDR1 is SGHRS and CDR2 is YFSETQ in the germline V gene. Trimming took 4 bases from V and 4 from J; bases not matched to a gene: 10. The CDR3 is 16 residues long. CDR3 loop: CASSPAGTSTADTQYF. The DNA of the CDR3 is TGCGCCAGCAGCCCCGCCGGGACTAGCACCGCAGATACGCAGTATTTT.

The CDR3 DNA reads as TGTGCCAGCAGTGTCAGGACAGACAATGAGCAGTTCTTC. It specifies CASSVRTDNEQFF. The chain employs TRBV2 and TRBJ2-1; a possible D gene is TRBD1 (6 bases). Looked up from germline, CDR1 is SNHLY and CDR2 is FYNNEI. The CDR3 has 13 amino acids. With 4 bases removed from V and 5 bases from J, the gap between germline ends came to 9 bases.

This clone was detected a few times. The chain joins TRBV6-5 to TRBJ2-7; TRBD1 aligns across 10 bases. The CDR3 is 12 amino acids. Germline V lookup: CDR1 MNHEY, CDR2 SVGAGI. Trimming at V came to 8 bases and at J to 2 bases, leaving 0 bases not matched to a gene. The CDR3 DNA is TGTGCCAGCGGGACAGGGGCCTACGAGCAGTACTTC. Amino acid sequence: CASGTGAYEQYF.

This clone was counted between two and nine times. The chain employs TRBV6-5 and TRBJ2-7; D is unresolved. This CDR3 is 14 amino acids long. V lost 3 bases to trimming and J lost 2 bases, with 11 bases between them. Germline V gives CDR1 MNHEY, CDR2 SVGAGI. CDR3: CASSYFDGTYEQYF. DNA for the CDR3: TGTGCCAGCAGTTATTTCGACGGTACCTACGAGCAGTACTTC.